One sample yielded the 25 T cell receptor beta chains listed below, sequenced in a study of cytotoxic CD8 clonotypes in ibrutinib-treated CLL. Libraries were prepared by immunoSEQ multiplex PCR; TCRdb keeps only in-frame clonotypes and omits some of them. The repertoire has about 120,000 clones, approximately 85% of them found once; the top ten carry roughly 1.9%. The specimen comprised PBMCs, sampled after 24 months of ibrutinib treatment. Receptors were obtained from a human donor with chronic lymphocytic leukemia.

This clone was detected only a few times. Other DNA sequences in this specimen translate into the identical CDR3. The V and J genes are TRBV4-2 and TRBJ2-3, with TRBD2 identical over 8 bases. Trimming took 1 base from V and 0 from J; bases not matched to a gene: 3. The CDR3 is 16 amino acids. Germline V gene lookup returns CDR1 LGHNA and CDR2 YNFKEQ. The CDR3 reads CASSQVQRGSTDTQYF. The CDR3 DNA reads TGTGCCAGCAGCCAAGTCCAGCGGGGGAGCACAGATACGCAGTATTTT.

The chain has TRBV5-1 and TRBJ2-2; no clear D. The germline V gene encodes CDR1 SGHRS and CDR2 YFSETQ. Trimming shortened V by 0 bases and J by 6 bases, and 9 bases separated the two germline ends. The CDR3 spans 14 residues. This chain's CDR3 is CASSLDVRAGELFF. In DNA form, the CDR3 reads TGCGCCAGCAGCTTGGATGTTAGAGCCGGGGAGCTGTTTTTT.

V is TRBV29-1 and J is TRBJ2-3; D is ambiguous. This CDR3 contains 14 residues. V lost 3 bases and J 2 bases, leaving 12 bases between the germline ends. Germline V gene data show CDR1 as SQVTM and CDR2 as ANQGSEA. The CDR3 is CSVERFRSTDTQYF. For the CDR3, the DNA is TGCAGCGTTGAGCGGTTTCGTTCCACAGATACGCAGTATTTT.

The chain links TRBV5-1 to TRBJ2-6; D is uncertain. The ends were cut back, 0 bases at V and 2 bases at J, with 3 bases in the middle. The CDR3 spans 14 residues. Per the germline V gene, CDR1 is SGHRS and CDR2 is YFSETQ. CDR3 nucleotides: TGCGCCAGCAGCTTGGGTACTGGGGCCAACGTCCTGACTTTC. Amino acid sequence: CASSLGTGANVLTF.

This sequence joins TRBV4-3 and TRBJ2-1; D gene unclear. Trimming pared 1 base from V and 5 bases from J, leaving 9 bases between. This CDR3 is built from 14 residues. Per germline, CDR1 LGHNA and CDR2 YSLEER. CDR3 residues: CASSQGPSDNEQFF. In DNA form, the CDR3 reads TGCGCCAGCAGCCAAGGGCCCTCGGACAATGAGCAGTTCTTC.

J is TRBJ1-1 and V is TRBV18; D might be TRBD1 (6 bases). The CDR3 is 15 residues long. The germline gives CDR1 KGHSH, CDR2 LQKENI. V was shortened by 2 bases and J by 1 base, with 11 bases between the two germline ends. The CDR3 coding sequence is TGTGCCAGCTCACCAACCTCACAGGGGAACACTGAAGCTTTCTTT. Its translation is CASSPTSQGNTEAFF.

The chain employs TRBV19 and TRBJ1-2; D gene unclear. Trimming cost V 5 bases and J 5 bases, with 3 bases left between them. Germline V CDR1 and CDR2: LNHDA, SQIVND (reference sequence). CDR3 length: 10 amino acids. DNA for the CDR3: TGTGCCAGTAGTGGTTATGGCTACACCTTC. Translation gives CASSGYGYTF. Full variable domain (remainder filled in from reference TRBV19 and TRBJ1-2): DGGITQSPKYLFRKEGQNVTLSCEQNLNHDAMYWYRQDPGQGLRLIYYSQIVNDFQKGDIAEGYSVSREKKESFPLTVTSAQKNPTAFYLCASSGYGYTFGSGTRLTVV.

The gene calls are TRBV28 and TRBJ2-1; 13 bases align to TRBD2. Unmatched junction bases numbered 13, after V lost 7 bases and J lost 16 bases. The CDR3 has 14 residues. CDR1 and CDR2 from the germline V gene are MDHEN and SYDVKM. As DNA, the CDR3 is TGTGCCAGCAACCCTGGGACTAGCGGGGCCCACTTTTTCTTC. This codes for CASNPGTSGAHFFF.

The chain combines TRBV4-3 with TRBJ1-4, with a possible D match to TRBD1 (5 bases). The V gene's germline CDR1 is LGHNA and CDR2 YSLEER. V was shortened by 4 bases and J by 8 bases, with 17 bases between the two germline ends. This CDR3 has 15 amino acids. CDR3 sequence reads: CASSPTGTRGEKLFF. CDR3 bases: TGCGCCAGCAGCCCTACTGGGACTAGAGGAGAAAAACTGTTTTTT.

This rearrangement joins TRBV9 to TRBJ1-3, with 9 bases identical to TRBD1. With 3 bases clipped from V and 0 bases from J, the junction kept 7 bases outside the gene matches. Germline values: CDR1 SGDLS, CDR2 YYNGEE. This CDR3 comprises 17 residues. DNA of the CDR3: TGTGCCAGCAGCGCGAAGGGACAGGGACACTCTGGAAACACCATATATTTT. Protein sequence: CASSAKGQGHSGNTIYF.

V gene TRBV7-8 combines with J gene TRBJ2-7; no definite D call. In germline, CDR1 is SGHVS, CDR2 FQNEAQ. This CDR3 is 15 amino acids long. Trimming took off 4 bases at V and 1 base at J, with 14 bases between the two ends. CDR3 loop: CASSSSGTRSYEQYF. The CDR3 region has the DNA TGTGCCAGCAGCTCTTCAGGAACCCGATCCTACGAGCAGTACTTC.

V usage is TRBV10-3 and J usage is TRBJ2-7; no clear D. CDR3 size: 11 residues. Trimming shortened V by 3 bases and J by 7 bases, and 7 bases separated the two germline ends. The germline gives CDR1 ENHRY, CDR2 SYGVKD. CDR3 sequence reads: CAISDGVEQYF. The CDR3 DNA reads as TGTGCCATCAGTGACGGAGTAGAGCAGTACTTC.

The chain couples TRBV18 to TRBJ1-2; 10 bases are a match to TRBD1. CDR1 KGHSH and CDR2 LQKENI come from the germline V gene. The CDR3 runs to 15 residues. The J segment lost 8 bases and the V segment lost 2 bases, leaving 8 bases of the junction unmatched. In nucleotides, the CDR3 is TGTGCCAGCTCACCAGCCGGGACAGGGGCAGGAGGCTACACCTTC. Protein: CASSPAGTGAGGYTF.

The V call is TRBV2, the J call TRBJ2-2, with D unresolved. The germline V and J ends were trimmed by 0 bases and 5 bases, with 16 bases remaining between them. Germline CDR1 and CDR2: SNHLY and FYNNEI. This CDR3 spans 17 amino acids. The CDR3 region is CASSEALRWELTGELFF. CDR3 in DNA: TGTGCCAGCAGTGAAGCGCTTCGGTGGGAATTAACCGGGGAGCTGTTTTTT.

The DNA of the CDR3 is TGCAGTGCTAGAGTCCCAAGGGGCTACACCTTC. Protein sequence: CSARVPRGYTF. The gene calls are TRBV20-1 and TRBJ1-2; D call uncertain. There are 11 residues in the CDR3. The germline V and J ends were trimmed by 1 base and 8 bases, with 8 bases remaining between them. The V gene's germline CDR1 is DFQATT and CDR2 SNEGSKA (reference sequence).

V is TRBV18 and J is TRBJ1-2; a weak D match, TRBD1 (5 bases). The V gene's germline CDR1 is KGHSH and CDR2 LQKENI. Trimming took 4 bases from V and 4 from J, leaving 13 bases between them. The CDR3 extends over 14 amino acids. The CDR3 is CASSQTDGRYGYTF. DNA of the CDR3: TGTGCCAGCTCACAGACAGACGGTCGCTATGGCTACACCTTC.

The chain is built from TRBV4-2 and TRBJ1-1; 9 bases line up with TRBD1. Germline V CDR1 and CDR2: LGHNA, YNFKEQ. Trimming at V came to 3 bases and at J to 8 bases, leaving 16 bases not matched to a gene. The CDR3 contains 17 residues. DNA of the CDR3: TGTGCCAGCAGCCAGAGGGCCCCGGGACAGGGAAAAAGGGAAGCTTTCTTT. It specifies CASSQRAPGQGKREAFF.

This clone was detected only once. This sequence joins TRBV7-9 and TRBJ1-4; D is unclear. Germline V gene lookup returns CDR1 SEHNR and CDR2 FQNEAQ (reference sequence). Trimming cost V 11 bases and J 0 bases, with 4 bases left between them. The length of the CDR3 is 11 residues. CDR3 sequence reads: CAVATNEKLFF. The CDR3 nucleotides read TGTGCCGTGGCAACTAATGAAAAACTGTTTTTT.

The genes are TRBV10-3 and TRBJ2-7; D could derive from TRBD1 or TRBD2 (5 bases each). Trimming stripped 6 bases from V and 1 base from J, with 16 bases between. Germline loops: CDR1 ENHRY, CDR2 SYGVKD. The CDR3 sequence is 15 residues long. This CDR3 reads CAISPFRDLSYEQYF. Here the CDR3 DNA reads TGTGCCATCAGCCCTTTCCGGGACCTGTCCTACGAGCAGTACTTC.

This clone has just a few counts. This CDR3 is CASSPGTEANYGYTF. CDR3 bases: TGCGCCAGCAGCCCCGGGACGGAAGCTAACTATGGCTACACCTTC. The chain uses TRBV5-1 and TRBJ1-2; weak D call: TRBD1 (5 bases). Germline V lookup: CDR1 SGHRS, CDR2 YFSETQ. The CDR3 length is 15 residues. Trimming shortened V by 4 bases and J by 0 bases, and 13 bases separated the two germline ends.

The rearrangement uses TRBV4-1 and TRBJ1-1; D is uncertain. Germline V CDR1 and CDR2: MGHRA, YSYEKL. V was clipped by 3 bases and J by 3 bases, with 11 bases between them. The CDR3 length is 14 residues. The CDR3 DNA reads as TGCGCCAGCAGCCACCCCATCCGGGACACTGAAGCTTTCTTT. Its translation: CASSHPIRDTEAFF.

V and J are TRBV19 and TRBJ2-5, with D possibly being TRBD1 (5 bases). Gene TRBJ2-7 matches the end of the DNA better, so the J call may be wrong. The CDR3 has 14 residues. The germline V gene has CDR1 LNHDA and CDR2 SQIVND (reference sequence). The CDR3 reads CASSMSGMGYEQYF. The CDR3 nucleotides are TGTGCCAGTAGTATGTCAGGGATGGGCTACGAGCAGTACTTC.

The count of this clone is one. This chain joins TRBV6-5 and TRBJ1-5; TRBD1 aligns across 8 bases. The CDR3 runs 15 residues. Germline CDR1 and CDR2: MNHEY and SVGAGI. V was clipped by 2 bases and J by 7 bases; unmatched bases: 7. The CDR3 DNA follows: TGTGCCAGCAGTTACGAACCTGACAGGGGACAGCCCCAGCATTTT. Translation: CASSYEPDRGQPQHF.

The chain carries TRBV5-1 and TRBJ2-4; D is undetermined. Germline CDR1 is SGHRS and CDR2 is YFSETQ. This CDR3 is 14 amino acids long. The V and J ends lost 2 bases and 8 bases respectively, with 14 bases between them. CDR3: CASSLGHQADIQYF. CDR3 nucleotides: TGCGCCAGCAGCTTAGGGCATCAGGCGGACATTCAGTACTTC.

V gene TRBV4-3 combines with J gene TRBJ1-5; TRBD1 is a possible D gene (5 bases). The CDR3 consists of 15 residues. CDR1 and CDR2 (germline): LGHNA, YSLEER. V lost 0 bases and J lost 6, with 12 bases in between. This chain's CDR3 is CASSQELGGGQPQHF. DNA of the CDR3: TGCGCCAGCAGCCAAGAGCTGGGGGGAGGTCAGCCCCAGCATTTT.